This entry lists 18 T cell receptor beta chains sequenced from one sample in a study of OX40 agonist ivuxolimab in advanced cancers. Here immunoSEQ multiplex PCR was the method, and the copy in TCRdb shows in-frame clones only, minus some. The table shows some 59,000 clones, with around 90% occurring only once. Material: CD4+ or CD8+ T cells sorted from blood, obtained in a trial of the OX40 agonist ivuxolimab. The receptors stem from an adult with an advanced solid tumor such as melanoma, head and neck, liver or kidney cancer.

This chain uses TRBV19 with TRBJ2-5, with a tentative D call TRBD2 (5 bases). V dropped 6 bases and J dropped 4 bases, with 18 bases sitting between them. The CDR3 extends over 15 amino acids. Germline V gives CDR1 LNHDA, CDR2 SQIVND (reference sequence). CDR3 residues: CASSTMAGLGETQYF. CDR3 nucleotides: TGTGCCAGTAGCACGATGGCGGGCCTCGGAGAGACCCAGTACTTC.

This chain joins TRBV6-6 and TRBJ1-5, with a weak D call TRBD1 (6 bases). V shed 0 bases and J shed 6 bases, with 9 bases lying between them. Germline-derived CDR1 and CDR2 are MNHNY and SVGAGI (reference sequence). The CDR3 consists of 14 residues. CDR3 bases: TGTGCCAGCAGTTACTCAGGGGGGGGTCAGCCCCAGCATTTT. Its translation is CASSYSGGGQPQHF.

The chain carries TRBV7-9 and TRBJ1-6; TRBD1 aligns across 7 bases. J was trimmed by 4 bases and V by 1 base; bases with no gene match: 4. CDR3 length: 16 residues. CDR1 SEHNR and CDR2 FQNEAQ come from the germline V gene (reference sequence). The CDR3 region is CASSLGGTAYNSPLHF. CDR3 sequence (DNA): TGTGCCAGCAGCTTAGGGGGGACAGCTTATAATTCACCCCTCCACTTT.

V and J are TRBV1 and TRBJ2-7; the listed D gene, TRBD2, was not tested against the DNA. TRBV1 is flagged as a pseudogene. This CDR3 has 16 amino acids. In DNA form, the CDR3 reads TGCACCAGCAGCTCCCCGACTAGCGGGAGACCCTACGAGCAGTACTTC. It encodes CTSSSPTSGRPYEQYF.

CDR3 sequence (DNA): TGTGCCTGGAGTGTACTAGGTCCAAGCTCCTACGAGCAGTACTTC. Translation: CAWSVLGPSSYEQYF. The chain is built from TRBV30 and TRBJ2-7; tentative D call: TRBD2 (5 bases). V lost 0 bases and J lost 0, with 12 bases in between. Germline CDR1 and CDR2: GTSNPN and SVGIG (reference sequence). The CDR3 sequence is 15 residues long.

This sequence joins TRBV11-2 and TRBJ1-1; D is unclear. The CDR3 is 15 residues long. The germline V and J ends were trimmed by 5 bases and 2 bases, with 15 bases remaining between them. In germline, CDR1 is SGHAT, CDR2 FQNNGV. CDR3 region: CASSREGGPNTEAFF. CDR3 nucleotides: TGTGCCAGCAGCCGGGAGGGTGGGCCTAACACTGAAGCTTTCTTT.

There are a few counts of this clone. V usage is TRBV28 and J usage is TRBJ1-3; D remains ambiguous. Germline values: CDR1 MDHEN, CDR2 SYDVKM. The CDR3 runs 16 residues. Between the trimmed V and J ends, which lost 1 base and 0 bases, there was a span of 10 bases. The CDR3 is CASSLSGTFSGNTIYF. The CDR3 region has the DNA TGTGCCAGCAGTTTATCAGGAACATTCTCTGGAAACACCATATATTTT. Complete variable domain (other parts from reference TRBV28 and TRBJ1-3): DVKVTQSSRYLVKRTGEKVFLECVQDMDHENMFWYRQDPGLGLRLIYFSYDVKMKEKGDIPEGYSVSREKKERFSLILESASTNQTSMYLCASSLSGTFSGNTIYFGEGSWLTVV.

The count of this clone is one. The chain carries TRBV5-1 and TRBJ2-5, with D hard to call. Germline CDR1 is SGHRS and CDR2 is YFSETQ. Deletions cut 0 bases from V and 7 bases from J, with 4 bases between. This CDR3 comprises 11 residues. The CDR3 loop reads CASSLEGTQYF. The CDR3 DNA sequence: TGCGCCAGCAGCTTGGAGGGGACCCAGTACTTC.

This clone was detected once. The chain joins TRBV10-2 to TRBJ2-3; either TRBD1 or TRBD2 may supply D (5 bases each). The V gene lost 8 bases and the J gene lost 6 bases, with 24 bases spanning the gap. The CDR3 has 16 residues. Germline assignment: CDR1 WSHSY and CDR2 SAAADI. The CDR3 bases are TGCGCCAGCCGTCGGGTGGCCGGGACCACGAGGGATACGCAGTATTTT. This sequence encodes CASRRVAGTTRDTQYF.

DNA for the CDR3: TGTGCCTGCTTAACAGGGGCCAATTCACCCCTCCACTTT. Encoded protein: CACLTGANSPLHF. The chain recombines TRBV30 with TRBJ1-6; 7 bases are shared with TRBD1. Germline V gives CDR1 GTSNPN, CDR2 SVGIG (reference sequence). Trimming cost V 6 bases and J 7 bases; bases outside gene matches: 6. There are 13 residues in the CDR3.

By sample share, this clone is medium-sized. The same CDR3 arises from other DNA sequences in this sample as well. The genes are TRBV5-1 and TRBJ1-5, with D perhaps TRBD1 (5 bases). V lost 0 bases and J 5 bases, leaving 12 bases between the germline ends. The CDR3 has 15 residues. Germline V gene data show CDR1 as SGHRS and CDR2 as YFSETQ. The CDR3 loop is CASSLEGAGYQPQHF. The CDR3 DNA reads TGCGCCAGCAGCTTGGAAGGGGCTGGTTATCAGCCCCAGCATTTT. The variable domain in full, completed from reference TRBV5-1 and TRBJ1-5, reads KAGVTQTPRYLIKTRGQQVTLSCSPISGHRSVSWYQQTPGQGLQFLFEYFSETQRNKGNFPGRFSGRQFSNSRSEMNVSTLELGDSALYLCASSLEGAGYQPQHFGDGTRLSIL.

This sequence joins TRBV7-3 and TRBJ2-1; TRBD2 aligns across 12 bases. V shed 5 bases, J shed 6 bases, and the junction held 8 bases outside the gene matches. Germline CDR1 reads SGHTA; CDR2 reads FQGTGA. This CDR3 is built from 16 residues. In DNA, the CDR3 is TGTGCCAGCAGCCTAAATCTAGCGGGAGGGGTCAATGAGCAGTTCTTC. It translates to CASSLNLAGGVNEQFF.

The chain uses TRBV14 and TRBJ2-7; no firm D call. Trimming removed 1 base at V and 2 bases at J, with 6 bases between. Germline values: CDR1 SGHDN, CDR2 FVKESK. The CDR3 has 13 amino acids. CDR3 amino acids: CASSQAGPYEQYF. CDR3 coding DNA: TGTGCCAGCAGCCAAGCGGGTCCCTACGAGCAGTACTTC. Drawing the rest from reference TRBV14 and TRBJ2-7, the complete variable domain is EAGVTQFPSHSVIEKGQTVTLRCDPISGHDNLYWYRRVMGKEIKFLLHFVKESKQDESGMPNNRFLAERTGGTYSTLKVQPAELEDSGVYFCASSQAGPYEQYFGPGTRLTVT.

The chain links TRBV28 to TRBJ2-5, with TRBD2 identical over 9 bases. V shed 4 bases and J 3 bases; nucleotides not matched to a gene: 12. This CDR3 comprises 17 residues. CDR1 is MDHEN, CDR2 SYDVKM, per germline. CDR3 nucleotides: TGTGCCAGCAGTTCTCGGGAGCGGGGGGCTATAGAAGAGACCCAGTACTTC. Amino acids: CASSSRERGAIEETQYF.

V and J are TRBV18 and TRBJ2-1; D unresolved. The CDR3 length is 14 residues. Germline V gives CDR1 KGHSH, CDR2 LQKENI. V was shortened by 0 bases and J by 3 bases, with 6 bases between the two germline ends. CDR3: CASSPPANYNEQFF. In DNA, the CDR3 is TGTGCCAGCTCACCACCGGCCAACTACAATGAGCAGTTCTTC. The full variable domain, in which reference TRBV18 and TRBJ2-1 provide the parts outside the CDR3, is NAGVMQNPRHLVRRRGQEARLRCSPMKGHSHVYWYRQLPEEGLKFMVYLQKENIIDESGMPKERFSAEFPKEGPSILRIQQVVRGDSAAYFCASSPPANYNEQFFGPGTRLTVL.

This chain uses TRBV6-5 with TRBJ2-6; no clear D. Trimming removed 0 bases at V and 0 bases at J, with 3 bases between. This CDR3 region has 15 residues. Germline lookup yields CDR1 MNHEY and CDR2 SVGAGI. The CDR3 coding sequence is TGTGCCAGCAGTTACTCCAGCTCTGGGGCCAACGTCCTGACTTTC. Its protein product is CASSYSSSGANVLTF.

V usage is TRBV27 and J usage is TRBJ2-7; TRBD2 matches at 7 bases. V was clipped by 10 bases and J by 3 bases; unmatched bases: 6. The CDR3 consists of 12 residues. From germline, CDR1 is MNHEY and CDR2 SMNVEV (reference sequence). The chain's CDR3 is CATRERDYEQYF. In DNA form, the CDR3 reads TGTGCCACGCGGGAGCGGGACTACGAGCAGTACTTC.

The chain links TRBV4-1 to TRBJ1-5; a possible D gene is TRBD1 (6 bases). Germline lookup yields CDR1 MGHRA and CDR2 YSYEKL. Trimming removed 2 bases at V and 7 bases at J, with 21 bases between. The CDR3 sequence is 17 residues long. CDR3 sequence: CASSQPLGNREEQPQHF. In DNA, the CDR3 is TGCGCCAGCAGCCAACCCCTAGGCAACAGGGAGGAACAGCCCCAGCATTTT.